This T cell receptor (beta chain) was obtained from a study of T cell changes during pregnancy in multiple sclerosis (dated by TCRdb to between 2019 and 2020). With respect to the entire study: Changes in the T cell repertoire over the course of pregnancy were examined in this study in women with multiple sclerosis.

Regarding this clone: Its antigen has not been determined. Base-call qualities are not available, and no considerably larger clone is one nucleotide away.

Library prep was done by the immunoSEQ multiplex PCR assay. TCRdb carries this immuneACCESS record with in-frame sequences only. Its versions omit some clonotypes, under half of them owing to an unresolved V gene in the studies checked, with the rest unexplained. This sample comprises about 87,000 clones, about 94% of them detected only once. The ten largest clones add up to approximately 1.3% of the sample. Sequenced here: peripheral blood, sampled in the third trimester of pregnancy. The source is a female donor in good health, enrolled as a control in a pregnancy study.

The CDR3 reads as follows: CASSPGRGPYEQYF. The DNA sequence is given as TGTGCCAGCTCACCAGGGCGGGGCCCCTACGAGCAGTACTTC. The sequence is built from TRBV18 and TRBJ2-7; TRBD2 is perhaps the D gene, given 6 matching bases. As encoded in the germline V gene, CDR1 is KGHSH while CDR2 is LQKENI. From the cysteine up to the phenylalanine, the CDR3 has a length of 14 residues. Of the read, only the CDR3 DNA is kept; its 42 bases are in frame from base 1. The V end loses 2 bases and the J end loses 2 bases, and a stretch of 10 bases separates them. The full variable domain, completed from the reference TRBV18 and TRBJ2-7 proteins outside the CDR3, reads NAGVMQNPRHLVRRRGQEARLRCSPMKGHSHVYWYRQLPEEGLKFMVYLQKENIIDESGMPKERFSAEFPKEGPSILRIQQVVRGDSAAYFCASSPGRGPYEQYFGPGTRLTVT.